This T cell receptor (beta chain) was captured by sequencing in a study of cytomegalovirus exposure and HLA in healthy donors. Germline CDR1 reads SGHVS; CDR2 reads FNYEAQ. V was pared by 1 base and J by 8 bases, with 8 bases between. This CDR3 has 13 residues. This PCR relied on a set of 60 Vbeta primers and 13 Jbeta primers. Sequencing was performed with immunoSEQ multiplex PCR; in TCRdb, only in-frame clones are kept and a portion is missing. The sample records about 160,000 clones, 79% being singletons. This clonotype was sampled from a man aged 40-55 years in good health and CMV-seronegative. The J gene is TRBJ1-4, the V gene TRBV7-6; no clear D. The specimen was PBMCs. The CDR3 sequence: CASSLDSWEKLFF. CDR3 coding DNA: TGTGCCAGCAGCTTAGACAGTTGGGAAAAACTGTTTTTT.